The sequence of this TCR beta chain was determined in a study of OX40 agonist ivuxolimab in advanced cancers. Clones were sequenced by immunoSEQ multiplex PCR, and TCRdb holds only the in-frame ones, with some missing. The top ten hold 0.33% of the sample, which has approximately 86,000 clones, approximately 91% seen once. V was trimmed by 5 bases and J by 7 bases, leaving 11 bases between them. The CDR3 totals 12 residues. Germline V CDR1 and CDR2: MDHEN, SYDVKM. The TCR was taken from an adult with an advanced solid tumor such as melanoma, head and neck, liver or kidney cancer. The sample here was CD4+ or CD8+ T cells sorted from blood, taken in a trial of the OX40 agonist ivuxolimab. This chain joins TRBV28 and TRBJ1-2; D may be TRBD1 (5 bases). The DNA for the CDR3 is TGTGCCAGCAGTCTCGGGACTCGTGGCTACACCTTC. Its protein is CASSLGTRGYTF.